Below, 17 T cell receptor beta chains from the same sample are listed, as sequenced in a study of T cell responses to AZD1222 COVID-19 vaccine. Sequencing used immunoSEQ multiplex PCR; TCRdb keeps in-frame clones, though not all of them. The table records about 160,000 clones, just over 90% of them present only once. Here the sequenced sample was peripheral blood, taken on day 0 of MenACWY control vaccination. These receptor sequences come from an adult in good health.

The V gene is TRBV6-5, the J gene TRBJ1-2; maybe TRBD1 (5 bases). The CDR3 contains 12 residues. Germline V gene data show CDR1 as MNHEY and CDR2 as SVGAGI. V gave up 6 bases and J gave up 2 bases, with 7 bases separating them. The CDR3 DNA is TGTGCCAGCAGCGACAGAAACTATGGCTACACCTTC. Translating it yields CASSDRNYGYTF.

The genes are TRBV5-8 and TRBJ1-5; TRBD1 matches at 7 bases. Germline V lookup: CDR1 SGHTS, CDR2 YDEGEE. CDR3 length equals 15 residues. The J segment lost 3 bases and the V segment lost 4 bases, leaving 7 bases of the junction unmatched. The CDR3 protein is CASSRRQGNNQPQHF. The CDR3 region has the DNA TGTGCCAGCAGCCGTCGACAGGGAAACAATCAGCCCCAGCATTTT.

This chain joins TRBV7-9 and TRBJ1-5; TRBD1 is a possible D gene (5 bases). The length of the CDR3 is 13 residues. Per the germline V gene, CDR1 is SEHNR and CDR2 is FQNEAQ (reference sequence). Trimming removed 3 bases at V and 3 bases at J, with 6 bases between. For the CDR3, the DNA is TGTGCCAGCAGCTTGGGGGACAATCAGCCCCAGCATTTT. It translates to CASSLGDNQPQHF.

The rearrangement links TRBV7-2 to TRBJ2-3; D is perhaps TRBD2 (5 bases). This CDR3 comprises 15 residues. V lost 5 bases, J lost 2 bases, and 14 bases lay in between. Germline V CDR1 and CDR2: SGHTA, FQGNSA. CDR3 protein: CASSDVAGPTDTQYF. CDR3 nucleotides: TGTGCCAGCAGCGATGTGGCGGGCCCCACAGATACGCAGTATTTT.

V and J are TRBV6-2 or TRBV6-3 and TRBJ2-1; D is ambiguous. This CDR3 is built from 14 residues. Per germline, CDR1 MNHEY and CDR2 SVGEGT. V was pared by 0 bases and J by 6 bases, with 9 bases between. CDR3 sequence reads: CASSYSWTPNEQFF. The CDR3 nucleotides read TGTGCCAGCAGTTACTCATGGACCCCCAATGAGCAGTTCTTC.

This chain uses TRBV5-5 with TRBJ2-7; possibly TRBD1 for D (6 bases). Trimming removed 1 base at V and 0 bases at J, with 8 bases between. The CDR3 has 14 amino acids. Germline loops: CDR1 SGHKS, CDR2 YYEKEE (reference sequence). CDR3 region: CASSLQGSSYEQYF. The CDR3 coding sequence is TGTGCCAGCAGCTTGCAGGGGAGCTCCTACGAGCAGTACTTC.

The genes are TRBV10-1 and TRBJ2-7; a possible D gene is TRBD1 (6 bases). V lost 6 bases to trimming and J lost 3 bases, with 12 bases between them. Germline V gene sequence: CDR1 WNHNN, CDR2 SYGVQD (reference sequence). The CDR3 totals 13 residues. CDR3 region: CASSEGQIYEQYF. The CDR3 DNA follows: TGCGCCAGCAGCGAAGGACAGATCTACGAGCAGTACTTC.

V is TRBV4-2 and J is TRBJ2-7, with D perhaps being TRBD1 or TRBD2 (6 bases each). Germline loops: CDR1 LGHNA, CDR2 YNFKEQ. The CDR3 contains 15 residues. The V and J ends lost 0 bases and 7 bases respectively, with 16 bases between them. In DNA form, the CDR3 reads TGTGCCAGCAGCCAAGATGAGAGGGGGGCGGGAGAGCAGTACTTC. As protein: CASSQDERGAGEQYF.

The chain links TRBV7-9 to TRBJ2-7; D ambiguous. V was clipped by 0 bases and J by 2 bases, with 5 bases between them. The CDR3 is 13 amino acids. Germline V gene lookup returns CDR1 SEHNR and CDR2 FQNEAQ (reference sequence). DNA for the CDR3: TGTGCCAGCAGCTTAGCGGGGACCTACGAGCAGTACTTC. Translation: CASSLAGTYEQYF.

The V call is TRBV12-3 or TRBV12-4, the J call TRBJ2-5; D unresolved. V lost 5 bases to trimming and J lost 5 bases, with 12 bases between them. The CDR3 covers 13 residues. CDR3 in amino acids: CASSPSRGETQYF. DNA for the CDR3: TGTGCCAGCAGTCCCAGCCGAGGCGAGACCCAGTACTTC.

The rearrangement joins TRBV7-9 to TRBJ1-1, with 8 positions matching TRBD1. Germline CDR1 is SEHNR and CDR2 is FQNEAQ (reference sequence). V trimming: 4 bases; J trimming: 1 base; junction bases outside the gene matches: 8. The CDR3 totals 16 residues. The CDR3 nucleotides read TGTGCCAGCAGCTCTCCGACAGGGGTGGGGAACACTGAAGCTTTCTTT. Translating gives CASSSPTGVGNTEAFF.

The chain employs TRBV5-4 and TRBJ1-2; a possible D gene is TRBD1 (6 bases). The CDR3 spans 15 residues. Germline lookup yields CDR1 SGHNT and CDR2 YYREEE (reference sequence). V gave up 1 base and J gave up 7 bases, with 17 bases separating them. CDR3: CASSLPGALSFGYTF. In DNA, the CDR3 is TGTGCCAGCAGCTTGCCGGGGGCGCTTTCGTTTGGCTACACCTTC.

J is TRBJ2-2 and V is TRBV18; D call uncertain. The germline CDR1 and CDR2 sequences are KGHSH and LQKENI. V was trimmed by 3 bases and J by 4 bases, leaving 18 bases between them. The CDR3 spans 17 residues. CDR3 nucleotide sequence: TGTGCCAGCTCACCCCGACCGCAGGACGGTCCCACCGGGGAGCTGTTTTTT. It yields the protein CASSPRPQDGPTGELFF.

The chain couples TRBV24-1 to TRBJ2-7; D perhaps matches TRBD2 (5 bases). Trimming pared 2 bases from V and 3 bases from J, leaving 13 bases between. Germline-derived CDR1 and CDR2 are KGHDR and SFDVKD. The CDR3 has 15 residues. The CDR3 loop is CATSDWSGGHYEQYF. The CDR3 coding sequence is TGTGCCACCAGTGATTGGTCTGGCGGGCACTACGAGCAGTACTTC.

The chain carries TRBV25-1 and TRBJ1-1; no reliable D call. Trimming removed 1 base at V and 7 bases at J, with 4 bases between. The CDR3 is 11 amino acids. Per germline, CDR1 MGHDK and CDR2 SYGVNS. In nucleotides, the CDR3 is TGTGCCAGCAGTGAATTGGTTGAAGCTTTCTTT. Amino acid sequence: CASSELVEAFF.

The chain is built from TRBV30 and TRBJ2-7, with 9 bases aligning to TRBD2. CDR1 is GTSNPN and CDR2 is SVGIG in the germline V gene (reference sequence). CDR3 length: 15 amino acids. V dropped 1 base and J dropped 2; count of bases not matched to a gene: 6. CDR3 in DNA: TGTGCCTGGAGTGGCGGGAGGGACTTGCCCTACGAGCAGTACTTC. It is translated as CAWSGGRDLPYEQYF.

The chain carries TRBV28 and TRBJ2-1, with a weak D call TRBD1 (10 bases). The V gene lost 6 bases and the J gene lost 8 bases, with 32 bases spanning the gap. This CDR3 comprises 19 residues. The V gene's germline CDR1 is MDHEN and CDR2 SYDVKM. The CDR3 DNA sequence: TGTGCCAGCAGAGACCGGGACAGGGGAATAAGCGGGAGGTACGATGAGCAGTTCTTC. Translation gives CASRDRDRGISGRYDEQFF.